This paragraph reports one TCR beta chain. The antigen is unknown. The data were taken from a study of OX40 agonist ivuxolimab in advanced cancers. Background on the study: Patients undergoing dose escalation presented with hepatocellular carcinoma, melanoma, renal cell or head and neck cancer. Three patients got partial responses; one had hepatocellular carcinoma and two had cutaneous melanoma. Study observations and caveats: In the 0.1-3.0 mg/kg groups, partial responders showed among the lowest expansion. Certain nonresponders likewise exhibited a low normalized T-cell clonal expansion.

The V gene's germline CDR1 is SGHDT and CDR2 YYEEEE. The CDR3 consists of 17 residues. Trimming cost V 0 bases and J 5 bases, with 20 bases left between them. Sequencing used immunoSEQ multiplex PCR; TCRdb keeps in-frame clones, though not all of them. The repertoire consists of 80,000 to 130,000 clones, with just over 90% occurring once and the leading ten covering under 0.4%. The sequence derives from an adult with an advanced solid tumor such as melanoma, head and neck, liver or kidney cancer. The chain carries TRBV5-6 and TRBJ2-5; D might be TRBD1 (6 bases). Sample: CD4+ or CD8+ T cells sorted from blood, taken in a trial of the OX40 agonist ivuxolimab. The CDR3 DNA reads TGTGCCAGCAGCTTGGGGTTGGAAGACAGGCGGCGCGAGACCCAGTACTTC. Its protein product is CASSLGLEDRRRETQYF.